This entry features one TCR beta chain sequence. The source of the sample is a study of cytomegalovirus exposure and HLA in healthy donors. On the study more broadly: The study's early data release held tens of millions of unique TCRs from HLA-typed donors.

Both 60 Vbeta primers and 13 Jbeta primers went into the PCR. Per the study methods: A follow-up analysis tallied about 88 million unique TCR beta chains, roughly 11 million shared. Some clones are missing from TCRdb's copy, which holds only in-frame ones; the method was immunoSEQ multiplex PCR. V, J and clone size reflect that table, while D and trimming were determined from the DNA. Of under 200,000 clones in the sample, around 62% were seen once. CDR3 length: 14 amino acids. V dropped 5 bases and J dropped 4; count of bases not matched to a gene: 7. Germline V CDR1 and CDR2: SGHTA, FQGNSA. This clonotype was obtained from a man aged 40-55 years in good health and CMV-seronegative. The sequenced material came from PBMCs. This chain links TRBV7-2 with TRBJ2-7; 8 nucleotides match TRBD2. CDR3 nucleotide sequence: TGTGCCAGCAGCCCGGCCGGGAGGGGGTACGAGCAGTACTTC. This codes for CASSPAGRGYEQYF. Full variable domain (remainder filled in from reference TRBV7-2 and TRBJ2-7): GAGVSQSPSNKVTEKGKDVELRCDPISGHTALYWYRQSLGQGLEFLIYFQGNSAPDKSGLPSDRFSAERTGGSVSTLTIQRTQQEDSAVYLCASSPAGRGYEQYFGPGTRLTVT.